This TCR beta chain was retrieved from a study of tumor and adjacent non-tumor tissue in lung cancer. Across the whole study: Each sample yielded 4 million to 5 million productive TCRbeta reads on average.

The CDR3 runs 12 residues. Germline V gene lookup returns CDR1 SQVTM and CDR2 ANQGSEA. The germline V and J ends were trimmed by 0 bases and 15 bases, with 15 bases remaining between them. TCRbeta libraries were built with three rounds of nested PCR, modified from ARM-PCR. From the multiplex PCR reads, TCRdb called clonotypes with MiXCR, one entry per CDR3 protein. The sample records fewer than 100,000 distinct CDR3 sequences, under 80% being singletons. Study-wide points: Tumor tissue had significantly higher TCR diversity than normal lung. Tumor repertoires had a smaller top 100 clone share than normal lung. Tumor TCR diversity, when higher, was linked to shorter survival.

RNA was extracted from bulk tissue without any cell sorting. More than 3 cm separated this lung sample from the edge of the tumor. This clonotype appeared a single time. The antigen is unknown. Material: distant non-tumor lung tissue. This clonotype was sampled from a woman between 50 and 59 years old with non-small cell lung cancer. The gene calls are TRBV29-1 and TRBJ2-1, with D tentatively TRBD2 (6 bases). This CDR3 reads CSVEDHTGVRFF. The CDR3 nucleotides are TGCAGCGTTGAAGATCACACGGGAGTACGGTTCTTC.